This TCR beta chain was recovered during a study of PD-L1 blockade in urothelial cancer. Each PCR received spiked synthetic TCR analog templates. Sequencing was performed with immunoSEQ multiplex PCR; in TCRdb, only in-frame clones are kept and a portion is missing. The sample includes 85,000 to 95,000 clones, roughly 90% seen only once; the top ten take 1.5% to 2%. Per the germline V gene, CDR1 is SGDLS and CDR2 is YYNGEE. V lost 0 bases to trimming and J lost 8 bases, with 9 bases between them. The CDR3 covers 13 residues. Time point here: pretreatment peripheral blood. General observations from the study: Enhanced expansion of tumor-associated blood clones at 3 weeks characterized durable-benefit patients.

This clone was counted a single time. Its specificity is not known. The sequence was obtained from a man aged 55 to 70 with urothelial cancer. V is TRBV9 and J is TRBJ2-1; D might be TRBD2 (5 bases). Material: PBMCs, obtained around atezolizumab (anti-PD-L1) treatment. The CDR3: CASSVETSYEQFF. In DNA form, the CDR3 reads TGTGCCAGCAGCGTAGAAACTAGTTATGAGCAGTTCTTC.